These 8 T cell receptor beta chains were sequenced from one sample in a study of breast tumors, draining lymph nodes, adjacent tissues. TCRdb reanalysed the multiplex PCR reads using MiXCR and keeps one entry per CDR3 protein. Here the sample spans fewer than 30,000 distinct CDR3 sequences, 68% being singletons. Sequenced input: tumor-adjacent breast tissue. The receptors originated from a female donor with breast cancer. Some clones in this sample may be carry-over from other donors' samples.

The chain combines TRBV7-9 with TRBJ2-7, with 8 bases fitting TRBD1. The length of the CDR3 is 14 residues. The V gene's germline CDR1 is SEHNR and CDR2 FQNEAQ (reference sequence). The J segment lost 5 bases and the V segment lost 1 base, leaving 4 bases of the junction unmatched. The CDR3 bases are TGTGCCAGCAGCTTAGGGACAGGGAACGACGAGCAGTACTTC. Its translation: CASSLGTGNDEQYF. Full variable domain (outside the CDR3, taken from reference TRBV7-9 and TRBJ2-7): DTGVSQNPRHKITKRGQNVTFRCDPISEHNRLYWYRQTLGQGPEFLTYFQNEAQLEKSRLLSDRFSAERPKGSFSTLEIQRTEQGDSAMYLCASSLGTGNDEQYFGPGTRLTVT.

The V call is TRBV6-1, the J call TRBJ1-6; 11 nucleotides agree with TRBD1. Germline CDR1 and CDR2: MNHNS and SASEGT. With V trimmed by 11 bases and J by 7 bases, 7 bases remained unmatched. The length of the CDR3 is 14 residues. The CDR3 loop reads CAVQWDRGNSPLHF. CDR3 DNA sequence: TGTGCCGTACAATGGGACAGGGGGAATTCACCCCTCCACTTT.

The rearrangement joins TRBV27 to TRBJ2-7; D may be TRBD2 (6 bases). Per germline, CDR1 MNHEY and CDR2 SMNVEV (reference sequence). The CDR3 sequence is 14 residues long. V lost 5 bases to trimming and J lost 3 bases, with 14 bases between them. CDR3 protein: CASSRSLAVYEQYF. CDR3 DNA: TGTGCCAGCAGTCGATCCTTAGCGGTCTACGAGCAGTACTTC.

The rearrangement joins TRBV5-1 to TRBJ2-7, with D perhaps TRBD2 (7 bases). Trimming left V 5 bases short and J 4 bases short, with 16 bases between. The CDR3 spans 14 residues. The V gene's germline CDR1 is SGHRS and CDR2 YFSETQ. DNA of the CDR3: TGCGCCAGCAGTGGTTCGGGGGGCGGTTACGAGCAGTACTTC. Amino acid sequence: CASSGSGGGYEQYF.

J is TRBJ1-5 and V is TRBV3-1; weak D call: TRBD1 (6 bases). Germline CDR1 reads LGHDT; CDR2 reads YNNKEL (reference sequence). The germline V and J ends were trimmed by 2 bases and 7 bases, with 15 bases remaining between them. The CDR3 has 15 amino acids. Written as DNA, the CDR3 is TGTGCCAGCAGCCAATCGACAGGCATATTGCAGCCCCAGCATTTT. Residues: CASSQSTGILQPQHF. Variable domain in full (rest from reference TRBV3-1 and TRBJ1-5): DTAVSQTPKYLVTQMGNDKSIKCEQNLGHDTMYWYKQDSKKFLKIMFSYNNKELIINETVPNRFSPKSPDKAHLNLHINSLELGDSAVYFCASSQSTGILQPQHFGDGTRLSIL.

The gene calls are TRBV19 and TRBJ1-5; 8 bases agree with TRBD1. This CDR3 is 15 amino acids long. Germline CDR1 reads LNHDA; CDR2 reads SQIVND (reference sequence). V lost 6 bases and J lost 1; bases outside the gene matches: 5. The CDR3 coding sequence is TGTGCCAGTAGCCGACAGGGGTGGAGCAATCAGCCCCAGCATTTT. Translating gives CASSRQGWSNQPQHF.

In this sample, this clonotype turned up once. The chain has TRBV6-4 and TRBJ2-3; D perhaps matches TRBD2 (6 bases). V lost 6 bases and J 3 bases, leaving 13 bases between the germline ends. The CDR3 runs to 14 residues. Germline loops: CDR1 MRHNA, CDR2 SNTAGT. DNA for the CDR3: TGTGCCAGCAGAGAAGGGACTGCGACAGATACGCAGTATTTT. This encodes CASREGTATDTQYF.

This rearrangement joins TRBV20-1 to TRBJ2-3; D might be TRBD1 (6 bases). V lost 4 bases, J lost 4 bases, and 18 bases lay in between. Germline V CDR1 and CDR2: DFQATT, SNEGSKA (reference sequence). The CDR3 sequence is 15 residues long. The CDR3 here is CSATTMDPGADTQYF. In DNA, the CDR3 is TGCAGTGCTACCACAATGGACCCAGGGGCAGATACGCAGTATTTT.